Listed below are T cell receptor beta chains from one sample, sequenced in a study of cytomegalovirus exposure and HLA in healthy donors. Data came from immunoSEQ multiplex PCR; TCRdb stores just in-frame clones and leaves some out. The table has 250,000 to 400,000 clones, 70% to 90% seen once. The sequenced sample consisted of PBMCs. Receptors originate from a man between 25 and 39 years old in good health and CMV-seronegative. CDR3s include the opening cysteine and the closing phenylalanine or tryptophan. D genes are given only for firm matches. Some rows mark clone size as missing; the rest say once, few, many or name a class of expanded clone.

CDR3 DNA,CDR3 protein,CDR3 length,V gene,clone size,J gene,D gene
TGCGCCAGCAGCTTGGACTCCCTGAACACCGGGGAGCTGTTTTTT,CASSLDSLNTGELFF,15,TRBV5-1,.,TRBJ2-2,.
TGTGCCTGGAGTGTACAAAACGGGTACGAGCAGTACTTC,CAWSVQNGYEQYF,13,TRBV30,.,TRBJ2-7,.
TGTGCCAGCAGTGAAGCGCAGGGGGCGCGGACTGAAGCTTTCTTT,CASSEAQGARTEAFF,15,TRBV2,.,TRBJ1-1,TRBD1
TGTGCCAGCTCACCAGGGACAGGGAGAACTGAAGCTTTCTTT,CASSPGTGRTEAFF,14,TRBV18,.,TRBJ1-1,TRBD1
TGCGCCAGCAGTGAGTCCAGGGGGCAGGATACGCAGTATTTT,CASSESRGQDTQYF,14,TRBV10-1,few,TRBJ2-3,TRBD1
TGTGCCACCAGCCGTTCTGTGGGCCAGGATCATGAGCAGTTCTTC,CATSRSVGQDHEQFF,15,TRBV15,.,TRBJ2-1,.
TGCGCCAGCAGCCGGGAGCCGAATCAGCCCCAGCATTTT,CASSREPNQPQHF,13,TRBV5-1,.,TRBJ1-5,.
TGCGCCAGCAGCCAAGGTCGACTAGCGACCTATAGGCCGTTCTTC,CASSQGRLATYRPFF,15,TRBV4-1,.,TRBJ2-1,TRBD2
TGTGCCAGCAGCTTACTACCCGGGGAGCTGTTTTTT,CASSLLPGELFF,12,TRBV7-9,.,TRBJ2-2,.
TGTGCCAGCAGTGGCGGGACAGGTGGGGGCCATAGCAATCAGCCCCAGCATTTT,CASSGGTGGGHSNQPQHF,18,TRBV6-1,.,TRBJ1-5,TRBD1
TGTGCCAGCAGTTACGAGGGTGAAAAACTGTTTTTT,CASSYEGEKLFF,12,TRBV6-6,.,TRBJ1-4,.
TGTGCCAGCAGCTTAAGGAGTGGCGGGGCGGTAGTGGAGACCCAGTACTTC,CASSLRSGGAVVETQYF,17,TRBV7-9,.,TRBJ2-5,.
TGCGCCAGCAGCTTGGACAGGGGGACGTCGAACTATGGCTACACCTTC,CASSLDRGTSNYGYTF,16,TRBV5-1,.,TRBJ1-2,TRBD1
TGTGCCAGCAGTTATACAGAGAACACCGGGGAGCTGTTTTTT,CASSYTENTGELFF,14,TRBV11-3,once,TRBJ2-2,.
TGTGCCAGCAGCCTACTTCCTCCGGGGGGTACAGGTGGCTACACCTTC,CASSLLPPGGTGGYTF,16,TRBV5-6,once,TRBJ1-2,.
TGCGCCAGCAGCTTGGACCTCGCAGGGGAAATCTCCTACGAGCAGTACTTC,CASSLDLAGEISYEQYF,17,TRBV5-1,.,TRBJ2-7,.
TGTGCCAGCAGCTTAGCAGGGGGCGTCCCCGAGCAGTACTTC,CASSLAGGVPEQYF,14,TRBV7-2,few,TRBJ2-7,TRBD1
TGTGCCAGCAGCCACTTTACAGGGGGCACTGAAGCTTTCTTT,CASSHFTGGTEAFF,14,TRBV5-4,once,TRBJ1-1,TRBD1
TGTGCCAGCAGTGAAATGGAGGTGACATATGGCTACACCTTC,CASSEMEVTYGYTF,14,TRBV2,.,TRBJ1-2,.
TGCGCCAGCAGCCAAGAGCGGACAGGGTCCTCCTACGAGCAGTACTTC,CASSQERTGSSYEQYF,16,TRBV4-3,.,TRBJ2-7,TRBD1
TGTGCCAGTAGTATATCCTACAGGGGGCGCAACACAGATACGCAGTATTTT,CASSISYRGRNTDTQYF,17,TRBV19,.,TRBJ2-3,TRBD1
TGTGCCAGCAGCAGGGGGGGCGCAGACACTGAAGCTTTCTTT,CASSRGGADTEAFF,14,TRBV11-3,once,TRBJ1-1,.
TGTGCCAGTACGGCGGCGATTAATTCACCCCTCCACTTT,CASTAAINSPLHF,13,TRBV19,.,TRBJ1-6,.
TGTGCCACCCTTGGGGACAGGGGCTACGAGCAGTACTTC,CATLGDRGYEQYF,13,TRBV2,.,TRBJ2-7,TRBD1
TGTGCCAGCAGCAGTAACCCAGCGGGGGGCCCCGGGGAGCTGTTTTTT,CASSSNPAGGPGELFF,16,TRBV5-4,.,TRBJ2-2,TRBD2
TGTGCCAGCAGTGGGCCGGGACACCCGAACACTGAAGCTTTCTTT,CASSGPGHPNTEAFF,15,TRBV6-1,.,TRBJ1-1,.
TGTGCCAGCAAGAGGGACAGAGAAAACAATGAGCAGTTCTTC,CASKRDRENNEQFF,14,TRBV6-5,.,TRBJ2-1,TRBD1
TGCGCCAGCAGCCCGGTAGCGGGGGGTTCCTACGAGCAGTACTTC,CASSPVAGGSYEQYF,15,TRBV5-1,.,TRBJ2-7,TRBD2
TGTGCCAGCAGTGGCCAGGGACAGATAAGCAATCAGCCCCAGCATTTT,CASSGQGQISNQPQHF,16,TRBV6-1,.,TRBJ1-5,TRBD1
TGTGCCAGCAGCCTATACCCGGGGAACCAAGAGACCCAGTACTTC,CASSLYPGNQETQYF,15,TRBV7-2,.,TRBJ2-5,.
TGTGCCATCAGAAGGACAGGGATGGCTAACACTGAAGCTTTCTTT,CAIRRTGMANTEAFF,15,TRBV6-1,.,TRBJ1-1,TRBD1
TGTGCCAGCCAGCAGGGGGACGGGGTTTACGAGCAGTACTTC,CASQQGDGVYEQYF,14,TRBV2,once,TRBJ2-7,TRBD1
TGCGCCAGCAGCCCAGGGTCAGGAAACACCATATATTTT,CASSPGSGNTIYF,13,TRBV5-1,.,TRBJ1-3,.
TGTGCCAGTAGTAGCGCGACAGGGGTGGGCGAGCAGTACTTC,CASSSATGVGEQYF,14,TRBV19,once,TRBJ2-7,TRBD1
TGTGCCAGCAGCCTTCCTTCCGGGACTAGCGGCTCCTACAATGAGCAGTTCTTC,CASSLPSGTSGSYNEQFF,18,TRBV2,.,TRBJ2-1,TRBD2
TGTGCCAGTAGTACAGGGGGCGCCGCCTACGAGCAGTACTTC,CASSTGGAAYEQYF,14,TRBV19,.,TRBJ2-7,TRBD1
TGTGCCAGCTCAGCGGGAACCTACGAGCAGTACTTC,CASSAGTYEQYF,12,TRBV18,.,TRBJ2-7,.
TGTGCCAGTGGCCGGAGGGGGGGTGATGAAAAACTGTTTTTT,CASGRRGGDEKLFF,14,TRBV19,.,TRBJ1-4,.
TGCGCCAGCAGCCAAGATAGGGCGGGTTCCTACAATGAGCAGTTCTTC,CASSQDRAGSYNEQFF,16,TRBV4-3,once,TRBJ2-1,.
TGTGCCAGCAGGATGGACAGCTCTTATAACTATGGCTACACCTTC,CASRMDSSYNYGYTF,15,TRBV6-5,.,TRBJ1-2,.
TGTGCCAGCAGCGCCTCGGGGGGTGCCTACAATGAGCAGTTCTTC,CASSASGGAYNEQFF,15,TRBV9,.,TRBJ2-1,TRBD2
TGTGCCAGCAGTTACTTGGCAGGGGGAACGGGCTACACCTTC,CASSYLAGGTGYTF,14,TRBV6-6,once,TRBJ1-2,TRBD1
TGTGCCAGCAGTGCAGGGGACAGGGGAGAACAAGAGACCCAGTACTTC,CASSAGDRGEQETQYF,16,TRBV2,.,TRBJ2-5,TRBD1
TGTGCCAGCAGCGTATCGAGGACTAGCGGGGGGGCGGAAGATACGCAGTATTTT,CASSVSRTSGGAEDTQYF,18,TRBV9,.,TRBJ2-3,TRBD2
TGTGCCAGCAGCTCTTACAGGGGGGAAGGTGAAAAACTGTTTTTT,CASSSYRGEGEKLFF,15,TRBV11-2,.,TRBJ1-4,TRBD1
TGCGCCAGCAGCTTGGATGGCGGGGCGGACGCGAGGCAGACCCAGTACTTC,CASSLDGGADARQTQYF,17,TRBV5-1,.,TRBJ2-5,.
TGTGCCAGCTCACCCACTACCGGGTCAGATCAGCCCCAGCATTTT,CASSPTTGSDQPQHF,15,TRBV18,.,TRBJ1-5,.
TGTGCCAGCAGACTGAACGTAGATACGCAGTATTTT,CASRLNVDTQYF,12,TRBV2,.,TRBJ2-3,.
TGTGCTGGTTCAGGGACAGGGAGAACTGAAGCTTTCTTT,CAGSGTGRTEAFF,13,TRBV12-5,.,TRBJ1-1,TRBD1
TGTGCCATCATGAGCGGGGGGGAATACAATGAGCAGTTCTTC,CAIMSGGEYNEQFF,14,TRBV10-3,.,TRBJ2-1,TRBD2
TGTGCCAGCAGCGCCATCCGGGACAGGGGAATCTACGAGCAGTACTTC,CASSAIRDRGIYEQYF,16,TRBV9,once,TRBJ2-7,TRBD1
TGTGCCAGCAGGTGGGACAGGACAGATACGCAGTATTTT,CASRWDRTDTQYF,13,TRBV6-6,.,TRBJ2-3,TRBD1
TGTGCCAGCAGCCCACTAGCGGGGGGGGAAAACATTCAGTACTTC,CASSPLAGGENIQYF,15,TRBV7-8,.,TRBJ2-4,TRBD2
TGTGCCAGCAGCTTAGATGAGAGGGTTTGGGTGACCAAAAACATTCAGTACTTC,CASSLDERVWVTKNIQYF,18,TRBV7-2,.,TRBJ2-4,.
TGTGCCAGCAGCCGCTTCGGTGGACAGGGTTCAGAGACCCAGTACTTC,CASSRFGGQGSETQYF,16,TRBV7-7,.,TRBJ2-5,TRBD1
TGCGCCAGCAGCTTTGGGCTAGCGGGGGTTTCCTACGAGCAGTACTTC,CASSFGLAGVSYEQYF,16,TRBV5-1,.,TRBJ2-7,TRBD2
TGCGCCAGCAGCCCGCGGGTGCTCGGAACCTACGAGCAGTACTTC,CASSPRVLGTYEQYF,15,TRBV5-1,.,TRBJ2-7,.